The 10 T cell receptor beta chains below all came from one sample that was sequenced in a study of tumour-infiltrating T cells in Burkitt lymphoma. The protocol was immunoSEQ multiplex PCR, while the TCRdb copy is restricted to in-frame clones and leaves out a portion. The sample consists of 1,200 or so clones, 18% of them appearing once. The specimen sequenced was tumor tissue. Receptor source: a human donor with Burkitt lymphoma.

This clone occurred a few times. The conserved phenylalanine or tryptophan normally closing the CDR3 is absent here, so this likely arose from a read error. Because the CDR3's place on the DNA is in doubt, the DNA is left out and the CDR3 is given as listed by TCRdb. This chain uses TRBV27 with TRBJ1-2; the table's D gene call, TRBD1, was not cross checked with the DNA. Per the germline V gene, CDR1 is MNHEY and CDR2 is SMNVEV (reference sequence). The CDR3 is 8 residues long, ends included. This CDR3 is CASSLQGY.

The CDR3 DNA is TGTGCCAGTACCGCCCTCGTGGGTAGCAATCAGCCCCAGCATTTT. Its translation: CASTALVGSNQPQHF. This chain uses TRBV19 with TRBJ1-5, with unresolved D. The CDR3 is 15 amino acids. Germline V lookup: CDR1 LNHDA, CDR2 SQIVND (reference sequence). V was clipped by 7 bases and J by 0 bases, with 13 bases between them.

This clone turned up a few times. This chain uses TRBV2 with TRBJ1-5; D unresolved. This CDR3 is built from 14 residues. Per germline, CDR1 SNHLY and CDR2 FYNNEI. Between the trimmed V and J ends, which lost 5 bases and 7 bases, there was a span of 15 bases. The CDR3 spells CASSLRHEGQPQHF. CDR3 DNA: TGTGCCAGCAGTCTACGCCATGAGGGCCAGCCCCAGCATTTT.

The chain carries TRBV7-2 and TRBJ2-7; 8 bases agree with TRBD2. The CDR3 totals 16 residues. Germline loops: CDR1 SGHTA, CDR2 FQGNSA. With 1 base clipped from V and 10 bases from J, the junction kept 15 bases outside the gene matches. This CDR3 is CASSLGGTSGDLLQYF. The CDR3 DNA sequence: TGTGCCAGCAGCTTAGGAGGAACTAGCGGTGACCTCTTACAGTACTTC.

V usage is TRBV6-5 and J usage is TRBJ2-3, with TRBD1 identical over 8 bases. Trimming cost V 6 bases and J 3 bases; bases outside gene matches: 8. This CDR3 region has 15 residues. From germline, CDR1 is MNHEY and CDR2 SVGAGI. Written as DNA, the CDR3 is TGTGCCAGCAGAGACAGGGGTCAAGGTACAGATACGCAGTATTTT. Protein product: CASRDRGQGTDTQYF.

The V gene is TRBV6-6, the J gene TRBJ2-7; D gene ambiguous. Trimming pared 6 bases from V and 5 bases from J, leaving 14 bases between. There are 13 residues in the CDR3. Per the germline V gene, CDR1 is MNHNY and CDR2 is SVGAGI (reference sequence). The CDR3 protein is CASSGSLGHEQYF. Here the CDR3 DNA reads TGTGCCAGCAGCGGGTCCTTGGGCCACGAGCAGTACTTC.

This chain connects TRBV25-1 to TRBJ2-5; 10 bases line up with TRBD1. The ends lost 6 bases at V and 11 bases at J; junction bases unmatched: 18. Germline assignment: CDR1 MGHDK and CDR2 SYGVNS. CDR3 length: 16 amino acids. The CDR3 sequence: CASRAPGTGEEKEQYF. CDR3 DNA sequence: TGTGCCAGCAGAGCTCCGGGGACAGGGGAAGAAAAAGAGCAGTACTTC.

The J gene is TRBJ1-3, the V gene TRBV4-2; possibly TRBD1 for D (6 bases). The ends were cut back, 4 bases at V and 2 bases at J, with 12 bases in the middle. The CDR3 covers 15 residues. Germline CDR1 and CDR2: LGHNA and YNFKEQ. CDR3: CASSPDSSTGNTIYF. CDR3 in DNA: TGTGCCAGCAGCCCGGACAGCTCCACTGGAAACACCATATATTTT.

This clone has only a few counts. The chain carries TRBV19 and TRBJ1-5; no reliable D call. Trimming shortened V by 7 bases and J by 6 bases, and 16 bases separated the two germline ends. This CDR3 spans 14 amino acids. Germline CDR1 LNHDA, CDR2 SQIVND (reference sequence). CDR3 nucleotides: TGTGCCAGTAATTTTTACGAGCCATGTCAGCCCCAGCATTTT. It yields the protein CASNFYEPCQPQHF.

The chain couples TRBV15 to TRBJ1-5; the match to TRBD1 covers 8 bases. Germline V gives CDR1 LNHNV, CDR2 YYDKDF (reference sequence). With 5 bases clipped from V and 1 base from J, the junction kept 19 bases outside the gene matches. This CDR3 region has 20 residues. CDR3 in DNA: TGTGCCACCAGCGCATCACCAATCGCAGGGGGCCGGGCGAGCAATCAGCCCCAGCATTTT. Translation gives CATSASPIAGGRASNQPQHF. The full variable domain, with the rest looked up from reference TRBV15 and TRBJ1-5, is DAMVIQNPRYQVTQFGKPVTLSCSQTLNHNVMYWYQQKSSQAPKLLFHYYDKDFNNEADTPDNFQSRRPNTSFCFLDIRSPGLGDTAMYLCATSASPIAGGRASNQPQHFGDGTRLSIL.